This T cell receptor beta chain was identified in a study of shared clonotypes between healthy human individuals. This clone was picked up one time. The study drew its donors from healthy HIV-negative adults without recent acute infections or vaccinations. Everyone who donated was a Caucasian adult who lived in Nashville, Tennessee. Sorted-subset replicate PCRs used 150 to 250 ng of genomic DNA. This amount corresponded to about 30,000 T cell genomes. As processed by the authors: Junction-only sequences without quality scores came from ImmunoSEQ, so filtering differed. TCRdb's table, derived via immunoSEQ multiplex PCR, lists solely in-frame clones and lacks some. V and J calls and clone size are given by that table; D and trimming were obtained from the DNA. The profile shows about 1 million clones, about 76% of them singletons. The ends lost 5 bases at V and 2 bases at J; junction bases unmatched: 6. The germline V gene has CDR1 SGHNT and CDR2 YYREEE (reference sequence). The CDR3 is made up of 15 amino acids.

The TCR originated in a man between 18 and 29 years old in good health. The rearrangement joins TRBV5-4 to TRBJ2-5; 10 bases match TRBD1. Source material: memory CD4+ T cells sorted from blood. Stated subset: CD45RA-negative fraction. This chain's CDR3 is CASRRDRGLQETQYF. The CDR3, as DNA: TGTGCCAGCAGGAGGGACAGGGGATTACAAGAGACCCAGTACTTC.